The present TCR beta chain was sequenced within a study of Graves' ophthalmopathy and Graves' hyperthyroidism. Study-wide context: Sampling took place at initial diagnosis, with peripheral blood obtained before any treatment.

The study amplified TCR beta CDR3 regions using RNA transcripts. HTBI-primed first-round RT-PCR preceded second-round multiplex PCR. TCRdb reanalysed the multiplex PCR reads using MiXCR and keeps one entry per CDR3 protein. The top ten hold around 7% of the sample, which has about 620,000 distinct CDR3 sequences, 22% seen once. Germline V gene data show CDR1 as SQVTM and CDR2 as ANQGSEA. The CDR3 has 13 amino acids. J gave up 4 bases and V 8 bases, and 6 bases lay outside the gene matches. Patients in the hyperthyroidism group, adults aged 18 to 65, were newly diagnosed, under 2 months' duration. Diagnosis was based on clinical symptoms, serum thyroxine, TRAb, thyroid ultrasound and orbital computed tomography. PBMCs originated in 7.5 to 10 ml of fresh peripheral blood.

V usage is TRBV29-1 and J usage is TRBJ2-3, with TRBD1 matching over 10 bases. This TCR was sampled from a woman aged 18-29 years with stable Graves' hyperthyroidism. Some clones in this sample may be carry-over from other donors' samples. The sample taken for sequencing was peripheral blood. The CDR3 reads CSLGDRGPDTQYF. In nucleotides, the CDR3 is TGCAGCCTAGGGGACAGGGGTCCAGATACGCAGTATTTT.